The clone carrying this TCR beta chain occurred a few times. These data originate in a study of blood T cell repertoires in COVID-19. For the study at large: COVID-19 samples, acute and convalescent, were from the United States, Italy and Spain. PBMCs, B-cell-depleted T cells, or T cells provided the cDNA or gDNA that made up the material.

CDR1 and CDR2 from the germline V gene are MDHEN and SYDVKM. With 7 bases removed from V and 0 bases from J, the gap between germline ends came to 9 bases. The CDR3 is made up of 13 amino acids. Per the original methods: The assay estimated nucleated cells by amplifying reference gene primers. Assay used: immunoSEQ multiplex PCR; TCRdb lists only in-frame clones, some missing. From that table come the V and J calls and clone size; the DNA was used to work out D and trimming. The sample lists about 250,000 clones, 83% seen once, with approximately 5.9% in the top ten. The origin of this receptor is an elderly man with acute or convalescent COVID-19. The genes are TRBV28 and TRBJ1-2; D is possibly TRBD1 (6 bases). The sample taken for sequencing was peripheral blood. CDR3 DNA sequence: TGTGCCAGCACCCGGACAGCTAACTATGGCTACACCTTC. It is translated as CASTRTANYGYTF.